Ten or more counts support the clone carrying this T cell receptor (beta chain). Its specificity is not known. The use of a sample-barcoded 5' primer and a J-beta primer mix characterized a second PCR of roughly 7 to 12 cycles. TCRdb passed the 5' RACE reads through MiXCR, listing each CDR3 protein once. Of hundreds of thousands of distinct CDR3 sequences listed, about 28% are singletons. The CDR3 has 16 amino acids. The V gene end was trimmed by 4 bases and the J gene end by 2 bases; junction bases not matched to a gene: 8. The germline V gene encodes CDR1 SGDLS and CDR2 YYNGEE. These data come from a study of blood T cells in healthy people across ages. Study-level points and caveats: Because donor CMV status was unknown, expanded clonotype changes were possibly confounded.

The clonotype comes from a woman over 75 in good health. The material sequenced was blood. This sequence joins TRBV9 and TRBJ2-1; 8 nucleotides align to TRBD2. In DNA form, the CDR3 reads TGTGCCAGCAGCCCAGTCGGGGGGGGGGCCTACAATGAGCAGTTCTTC. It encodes CASSPVGGGAYNEQFF.